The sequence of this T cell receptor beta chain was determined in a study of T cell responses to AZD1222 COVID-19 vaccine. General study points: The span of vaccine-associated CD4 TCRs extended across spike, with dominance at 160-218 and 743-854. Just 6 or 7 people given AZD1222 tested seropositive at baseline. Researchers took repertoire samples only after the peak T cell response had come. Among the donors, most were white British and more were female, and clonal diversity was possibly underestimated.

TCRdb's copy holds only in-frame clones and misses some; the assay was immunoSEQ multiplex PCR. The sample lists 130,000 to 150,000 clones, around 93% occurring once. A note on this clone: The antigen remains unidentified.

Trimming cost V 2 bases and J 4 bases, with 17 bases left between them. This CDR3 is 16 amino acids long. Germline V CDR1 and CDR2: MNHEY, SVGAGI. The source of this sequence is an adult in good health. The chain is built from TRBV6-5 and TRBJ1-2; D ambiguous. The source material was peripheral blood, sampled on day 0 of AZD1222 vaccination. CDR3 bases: TGTGCCAGCAGTTACATGCCTAGCGCAGGAGTCTATGGCTACACCTTC. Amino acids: CASSYMPSAGVYGYTF.